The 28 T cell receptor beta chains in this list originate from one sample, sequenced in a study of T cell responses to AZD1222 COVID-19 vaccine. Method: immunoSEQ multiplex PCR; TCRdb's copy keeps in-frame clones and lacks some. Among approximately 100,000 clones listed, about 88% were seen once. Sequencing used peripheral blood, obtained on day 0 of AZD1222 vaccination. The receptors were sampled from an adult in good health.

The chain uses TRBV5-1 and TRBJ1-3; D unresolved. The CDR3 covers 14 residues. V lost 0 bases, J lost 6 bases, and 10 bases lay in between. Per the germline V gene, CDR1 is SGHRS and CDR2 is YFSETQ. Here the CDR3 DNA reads TGCGCCAGCAGCTTGGCCTTAGACGCAAACACCATATATTTT. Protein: CASSLALDANTIYF.

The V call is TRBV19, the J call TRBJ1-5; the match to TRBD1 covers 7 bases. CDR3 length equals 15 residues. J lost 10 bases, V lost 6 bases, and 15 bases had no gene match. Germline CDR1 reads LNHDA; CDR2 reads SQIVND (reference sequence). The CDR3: CASSRGQIKISPQHF. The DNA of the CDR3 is TGTGCCAGTAGCAGGGGACAGATTAAAATCAGCCCCCAGCATTTT.

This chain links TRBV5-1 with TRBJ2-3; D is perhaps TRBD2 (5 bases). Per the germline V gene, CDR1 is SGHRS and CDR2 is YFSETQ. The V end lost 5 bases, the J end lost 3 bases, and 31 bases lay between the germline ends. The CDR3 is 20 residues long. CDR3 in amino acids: CASRSSPAWRGSRFTDTQYF. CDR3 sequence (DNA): TGCGCCAGCAGATCGTCACCCGCCTGGAGAGGGTCTAGGTTTACAGATACGCAGTATTTT.

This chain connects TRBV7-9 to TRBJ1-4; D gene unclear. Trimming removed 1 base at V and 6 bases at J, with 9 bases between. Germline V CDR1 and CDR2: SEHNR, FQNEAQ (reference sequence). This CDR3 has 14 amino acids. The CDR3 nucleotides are TGTGCCAGCAGCTTAGTTCTTGGGTATGAAAAACTGTTTTTT. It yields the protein CASSLVLGYEKLFF.

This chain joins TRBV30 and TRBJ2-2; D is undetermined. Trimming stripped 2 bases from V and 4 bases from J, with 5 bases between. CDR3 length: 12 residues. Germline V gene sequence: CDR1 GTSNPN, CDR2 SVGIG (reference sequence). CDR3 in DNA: TGTGCCTGGAGTCCGACCACCGGGGAGCTGTTTTTT. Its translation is CAWSPTTGELFF.

DNA for the CDR3: TGTGCCAGCAGTTACGTCCTGGACAGGGAGTACGAGCAGTACTTC. It is translated as CASSYVLDREYEQYF. The chain has TRBV6-6 and TRBJ2-7; 8 bases fit TRBD1. V trimming: 2 bases; J trimming: 4 bases; junction bases outside the gene matches: 7. The CDR3 consists of 15 residues. Looked up from germline, CDR1 is MNHNY and CDR2 is SVGAGI (reference sequence).

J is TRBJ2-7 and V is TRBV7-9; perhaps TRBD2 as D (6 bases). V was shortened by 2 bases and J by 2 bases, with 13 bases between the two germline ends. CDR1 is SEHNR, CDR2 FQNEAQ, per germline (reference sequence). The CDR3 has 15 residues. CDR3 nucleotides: TGTGCCAGCAGCTTAAGACTAGGGCTCCCCTACGAGCAGTACTTC. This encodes CASSLRLGLPYEQYF.

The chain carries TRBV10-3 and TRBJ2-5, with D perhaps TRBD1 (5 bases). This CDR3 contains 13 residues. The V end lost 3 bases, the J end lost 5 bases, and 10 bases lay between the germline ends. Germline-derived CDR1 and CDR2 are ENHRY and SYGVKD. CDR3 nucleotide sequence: TGTGCCATCAGTGAAGGGGTTAGGGAGACCCAGTACTTC. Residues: CAISEGVRETQYF.

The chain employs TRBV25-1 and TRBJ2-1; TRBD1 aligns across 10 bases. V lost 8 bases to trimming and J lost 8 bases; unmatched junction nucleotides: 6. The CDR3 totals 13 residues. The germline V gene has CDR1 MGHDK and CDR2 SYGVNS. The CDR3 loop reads CASDRTGGDEQFF. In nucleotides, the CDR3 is TGTGCCAGCGATAGGACAGGGGGAGATGAGCAGTTCTTC.

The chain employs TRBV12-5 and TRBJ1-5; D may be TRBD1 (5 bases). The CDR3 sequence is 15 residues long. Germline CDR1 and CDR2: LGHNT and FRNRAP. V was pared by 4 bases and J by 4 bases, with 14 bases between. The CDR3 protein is CASGWEIGGNQPQHF. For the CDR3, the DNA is TGTGCTAGTGGTTGGGAAATTGGGGGGAATCAGCCCCAGCATTTT.

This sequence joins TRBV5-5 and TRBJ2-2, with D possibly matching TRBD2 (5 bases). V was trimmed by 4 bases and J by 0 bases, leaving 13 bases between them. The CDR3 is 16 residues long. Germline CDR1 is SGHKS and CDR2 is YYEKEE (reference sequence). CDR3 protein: CASSPGKVANTGELFF. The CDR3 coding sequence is TGTGCCAGCAGCCCCGGGAAAGTTGCGAACACCGGGGAGCTGTTTTTT.

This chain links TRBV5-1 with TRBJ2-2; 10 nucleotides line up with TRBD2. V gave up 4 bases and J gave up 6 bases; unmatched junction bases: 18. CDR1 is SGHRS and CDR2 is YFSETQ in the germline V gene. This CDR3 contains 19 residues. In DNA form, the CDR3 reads TGCGCCAGCAGCACCGGGACACCACTAGCGGGACCGCGTCCCGGGGAGCTGTTTTTT. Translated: CASSTGTPLAGPRPGELFF.

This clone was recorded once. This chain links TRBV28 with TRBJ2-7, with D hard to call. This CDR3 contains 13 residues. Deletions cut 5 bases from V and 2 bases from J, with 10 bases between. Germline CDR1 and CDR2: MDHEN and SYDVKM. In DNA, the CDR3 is TGTGCCAGCAGTGGCCTTACAACCTACGAGCAGTACTTC. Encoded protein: CASSGLTTYEQYF.

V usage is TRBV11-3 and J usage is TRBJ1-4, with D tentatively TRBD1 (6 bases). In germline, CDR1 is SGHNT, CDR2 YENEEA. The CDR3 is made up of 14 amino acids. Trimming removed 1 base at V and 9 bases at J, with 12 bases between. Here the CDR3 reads CASSLVRTEKKLFF. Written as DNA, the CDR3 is TGTGCCAGCAGCTTAGTACGGACAGAAAAAAAACTGTTTTTT.

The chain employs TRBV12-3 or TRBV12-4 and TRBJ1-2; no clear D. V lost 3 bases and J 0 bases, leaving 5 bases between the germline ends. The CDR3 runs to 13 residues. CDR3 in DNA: TGTGCCAGCAGTTTTGAAGCTAACTATGGCTACACCTTC. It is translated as CASSFEANYGYTF.

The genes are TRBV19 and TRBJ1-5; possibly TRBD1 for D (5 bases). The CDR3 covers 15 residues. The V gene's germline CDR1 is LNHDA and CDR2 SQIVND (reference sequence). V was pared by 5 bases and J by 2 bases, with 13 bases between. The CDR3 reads CASSWGSIGNQPQHF. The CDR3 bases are TGTGCCAGTAGTTGGGGGTCAATAGGCAATCAGCCCCAGCATTTT.

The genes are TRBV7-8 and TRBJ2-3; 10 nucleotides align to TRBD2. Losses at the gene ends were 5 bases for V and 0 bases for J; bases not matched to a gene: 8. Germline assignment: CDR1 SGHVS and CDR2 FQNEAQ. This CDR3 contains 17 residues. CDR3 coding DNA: TGTGCCAGCAGCCCTAGCGGGGGCCGTCACAGCACAGATACGCAGTATTTT. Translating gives CASSPSGGRHSTDTQYF.

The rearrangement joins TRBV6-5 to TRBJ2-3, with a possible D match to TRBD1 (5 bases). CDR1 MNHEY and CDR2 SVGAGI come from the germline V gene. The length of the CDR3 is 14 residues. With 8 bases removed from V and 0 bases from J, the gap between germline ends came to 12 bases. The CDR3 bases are TGTGCCAGCGAAAGGGGTAGCAGCACAGATACGCAGTATTTT. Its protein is CASERGSSTDTQYF.

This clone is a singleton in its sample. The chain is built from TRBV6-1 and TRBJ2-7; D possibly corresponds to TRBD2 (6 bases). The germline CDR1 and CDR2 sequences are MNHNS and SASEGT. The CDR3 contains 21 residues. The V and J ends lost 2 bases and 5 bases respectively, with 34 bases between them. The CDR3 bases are TGTGCCAGCAGTGAAATTGTTTTGTGGGTAACACTTCCGACTAGTAATAACGAGCAGTACTTC. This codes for CASSEIVLWVTLPTSNNEQYF.

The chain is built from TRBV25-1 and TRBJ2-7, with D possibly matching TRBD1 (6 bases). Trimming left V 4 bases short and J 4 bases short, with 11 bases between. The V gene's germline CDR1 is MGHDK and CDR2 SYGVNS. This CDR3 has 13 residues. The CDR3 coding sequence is TGTGCCAGCAGTGGACAGGATAATTACGAGCAGTACTTC. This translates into CASSGQDNYEQYF.

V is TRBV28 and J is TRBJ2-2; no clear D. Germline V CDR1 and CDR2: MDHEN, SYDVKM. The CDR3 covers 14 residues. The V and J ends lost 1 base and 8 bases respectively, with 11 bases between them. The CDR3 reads CASSLLASLGELFF. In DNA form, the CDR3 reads TGTGCCAGCAGTTTATTGGCGAGTTTAGGGGAGCTGTTTTTT.

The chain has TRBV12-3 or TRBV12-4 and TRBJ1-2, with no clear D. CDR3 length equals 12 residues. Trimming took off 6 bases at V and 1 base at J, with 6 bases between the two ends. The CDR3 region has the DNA TGTGCCAGCAGCTTACATAACTATGGCTACACCTTC. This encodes CASSLHNYGYTF.

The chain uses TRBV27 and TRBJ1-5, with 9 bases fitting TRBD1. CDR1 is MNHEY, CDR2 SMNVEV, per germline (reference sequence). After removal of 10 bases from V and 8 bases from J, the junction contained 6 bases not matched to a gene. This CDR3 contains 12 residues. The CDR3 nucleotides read TGTGCCACTAAAACAGGGGGCAAGCCCCAGCATTTT. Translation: CATKTGGKPQHF.

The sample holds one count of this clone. As DNA, the CDR3 is TGTGCCAGCAGCCTCCAGACAGGCTCCTACGAGCAGTACTTC. It codes for CASSLQTGSYEQYF. The rearrangement uses TRBV7-8 and TRBJ2-7; tentative D call: TRBD1 (6 bases). Trimming removed 5 bases at V and 0 bases at J, with 11 bases between. The germline gives CDR1 SGHVS, CDR2 FQNEAQ. This CDR3 has 14 residues.

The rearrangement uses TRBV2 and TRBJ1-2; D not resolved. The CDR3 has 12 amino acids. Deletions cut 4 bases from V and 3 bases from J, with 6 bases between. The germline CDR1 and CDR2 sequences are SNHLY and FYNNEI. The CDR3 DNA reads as TGTGCCAGCAGTGCCGGGGACTATGGCTACACCTTC. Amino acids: CASSAGDYGYTF.

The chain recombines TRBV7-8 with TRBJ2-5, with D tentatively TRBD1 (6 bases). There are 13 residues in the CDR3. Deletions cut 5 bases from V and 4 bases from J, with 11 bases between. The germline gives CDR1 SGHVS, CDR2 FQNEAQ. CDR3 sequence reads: CASSQRGRETQYF. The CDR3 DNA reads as TGTGCCAGCAGCCAAAGGGGGAGAGAGACCCAGTACTTC. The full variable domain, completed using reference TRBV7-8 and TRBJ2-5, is GAGVSQSPRYKVAKRGQDVALRCDPISGHVSLFWYQQALGQGPEFLTYFQNEAQLDKSGLPSDRFFAERPEGSVSTLKIQRTQQEDSAVYLCASSQRGRETQYFGPGTRLLVL.

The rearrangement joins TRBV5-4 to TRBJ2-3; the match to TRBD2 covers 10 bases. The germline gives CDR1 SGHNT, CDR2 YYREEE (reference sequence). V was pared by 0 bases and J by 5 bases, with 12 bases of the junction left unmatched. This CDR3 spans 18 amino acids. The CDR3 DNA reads TGTGCCAGCAGCTTGGATCCACTAGCGGGGATAGGAGGAGATACGCAGTATTTT. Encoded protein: CASSLDPLAGIGGDTQYF.

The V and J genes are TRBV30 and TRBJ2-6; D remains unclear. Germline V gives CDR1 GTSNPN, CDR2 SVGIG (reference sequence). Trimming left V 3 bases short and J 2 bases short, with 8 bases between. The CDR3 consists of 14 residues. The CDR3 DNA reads TGTGCCTGGAGAAGTCAGCCTGGGGCCAACGTCCTGACTTTC. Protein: CAWRSQPGANVLTF. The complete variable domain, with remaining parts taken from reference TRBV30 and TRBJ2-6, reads SQTIHQWPATLVQPVGSPLSLECTVEGTSNPNLYWYRQAAGRGLQLLFYSVGIGQISSEVPQNLSASRPQDRQFILSSKKLLLSDSGFYLCAWRSQPGANVLTFGAGSRLTVL.